Below, 30 T cell receptor beta chains from the same sample are listed, as sequenced in a study of cytomegalovirus exposure and HLA in healthy donors. This PCR relied on a set of 60 Vbeta primers and 13 Jbeta primers. Using immunoSEQ multiplex PCR, the repertoire was profiled, and TCRdb retains in-frame clones only, with some absent. Among more than 120,000 clones listed, 70% to 85% were seen once. Sequences were obtained from PBMCs. These receptors all come from a male donor in good health and CMV-seronegative.

The chain uses TRBV9 and TRBJ2-1; 11 bases fit TRBD2. The germline CDR1 and CDR2 sequences are SGDLS and YYNGEE. Unmatched junction bases numbered 9, after V lost 3 bases and J lost 10 bases. The CDR3 has 15 residues. As DNA, the CDR3 is TGTGCCAGCAGCGATAGCGGGAGGGCCCTCGGCGAGCAGTTCTTC. Translated, it gives CASSDSGRALGEQFF.

The chain links TRBV11-2 to TRBJ2-1; the D gene is possibly TRBD2 (5 bases). The CDR3 covers 15 residues. The V end lost 3 bases, the J end lost 0 bases, and 9 bases lay between the germline ends. Germline V gives CDR1 SGHAT, CDR2 FQNNGV. The DNA of the CDR3 is TGTGCCAGCAGCTTGAGCGGACCCTCCTACAATGAGCAGTTCTTC. Translation: CASSLSGPSYNEQFF.

A few counts support this clone. This rearrangement joins TRBV9 to TRBJ1-1; a possible D gene is TRBD1 (6 bases). The CDR3 is made up of 13 amino acids. Trimming shortened V by 4 bases and J by 2 bases, and 9 bases separated the two germline ends. Germline CDR1 is SGDLS and CDR2 is YYNGEE. CDR3 loop: CASSLDSNTEAFF. DNA of the CDR3: TGTGCCAGCAGCCTGGACAGTAACACTGAAGCTTTCTTT.

The chain joins TRBV30 to TRBJ1-3; D unresolved. This CDR3 spans 12 amino acids. Germline V gene sequence: CDR1 GTSNPN, CDR2 SVGIG (reference sequence). The V end was cut by 4 bases, the J end by 4 bases, with 8 bases between. The CDR3 DNA reads TGTGCCTGGAATCCCGGGGGAAACACCATATATTTT. Its protein is CAWNPGGNTIYF.

This clone has a single count. The rearrangement joins TRBV9 to TRBJ1-2; D might be TRBD1 (5 bases). The CDR3 totals 14 residues. Germline V gene lookup returns CDR1 SGDLS and CDR2 YYNGEE. Trimming pared 0 bases from V and 6 bases from J, leaving 12 bases between. The DNA for the CDR3 is TGTGCCAGCAGCGTAGATGGAGGAGGGGATGGCTACACCTTC. The encoded protein is CASSVDGGGDGYTF.

The chain employs TRBV15 and TRBJ2-3; 9 bases align to TRBD1. The V and J ends lost 4 bases and 5 bases, in that order; junction bases with no gene match: 10. The germline CDR1 and CDR2 sequences are LNHNV and YYDKDF (reference sequence). The CDR3 length is 16 residues. CDR3 protein: CATSNRDRVFKDTQYF. DNA of the CDR3: TGTGCCACCAGCAACCGGGACAGGGTTTTTAAAGATACGCAGTATTTT.

This clone was observed a handful of times. The chain links TRBV28 to TRBJ2-1, with 11 bases fitting TRBD2. Unmatched junction bases numbered 5, after V lost 5 bases and J lost 5 bases. The CDR3 is 15 residues long. From germline, CDR1 is MDHEN and CDR2 SYDVKM. The CDR3 here is CASSHRLAGHNEQFF. For the CDR3, the DNA is TGTGCCAGCAGTCATCGACTAGCGGGACACAATGAGCAGTTCTTC.

The V and J genes are TRBV5-4 and TRBJ2-4; 7 bases agree with TRBD2. Trimming removed 0 bases from V and 4 bases from J; junction bases left unmatched: 4. There are 15 residues in the CDR3. From germline, CDR1 is SGHNT and CDR2 YYREEE (reference sequence). In DNA, the CDR3 is TGTGCCAGCAGCTTGGCCGGGCGGGGGAAAAACATTCAGTACTTC. The encoded protein is CASSLAGRGKNIQYF.

This clone showed up just once. The chain links TRBV15 to TRBJ2-3, with TRBD2 matching over 10 bases. The junction had 13 bases not matched to a gene; V was cut back by 0 bases and J by 4 bases. The CDR3 has 19 amino acids. Germline V CDR1 and CDR2: LNHNV, YYDKDF (reference sequence). In nucleotides, the CDR3 is TGTGCCACCAGCAGAGACTATCCTAGCGGGAGTCAAGGTTCAGATACGCAGTATTTT. This encodes CATSRDYPSGSQGSDTQYF.

This clone was seen only once. This chain joins TRBV5-4 and TRBJ1-1, with D tentatively TRBD1 (5 bases). V lost 4 bases and J 4 bases, leaving 20 bases between the germline ends. The germline gives CDR1 SGHNT, CDR2 YYREEE (reference sequence). This CDR3 is built from 16 residues. The CDR3 loop is CASSENGGGYATEAFF. DNA of the CDR3: TGTGCCAGCAGCGAAAACGGGGGGGGATATGCCACTGAAGCTTTCTTT. The complete variable domain, with remaining parts taken from reference TRBV5-4 and TRBJ1-1, reads ETGVTQSPTHLIKTRGQQVTLRCSSQSGHNTVSWYQQALGQGPQFIFQYYREEENGRGNFPPRFSGLQFPNYSSELNVNALELDDSALYLCASSENGGGYATEAFFGQGTRLTVV.

The V and J genes are TRBV11-2 and TRBJ2-2; D perhaps matches TRBD1 (5 bases). The germline gives CDR1 SGHAT, CDR2 FQNNGV. Trimming shortened V by 1 base and J by 5 bases, and 11 bases separated the two germline ends. The CDR3 is 15 residues long. DNA of the CDR3: TGTGCCAGCAGCTTAGTAGGCAGGGCGACCGGGGAGCTGTTTTTT. Translating gives CASSLVGRATGELFF.

Comment on this clone: Sequence at one end of the junction differs from germline and may be a read error. This chain joins TRBV4-3 and TRBJ2-7, with D uncertain. CDR1 is LGHNA, CDR2 YSLEER, per germline. The CDR3 runs to 13 residues. CDR3 nucleotides: TGCGCCAGCAGCCAAGATACATCCTCCGAGCAGTACTTC. Protein product: CASSQDTSSEQYF.

In its sample, this clone was seen a few times. The chain recombines TRBV5-1 with TRBJ2-2, with D unclear. V lost 2 bases and J 2 bases, leaving 7 bases between the germline ends. Germline lookup yields CDR1 SGHRS and CDR2 YFSETQ. The CDR3 runs to 14 residues. Here the CDR3 reads CASSFGGNTGELFF. DNA of the CDR3: TGCGCCAGCAGCTTTGGCGGAAACACCGGGGAGCTGTTTTTT.

The chain uses TRBV25-1 and TRBJ1-2; 7 bases fit TRBD1. The germline V gene has CDR1 MGHDK and CDR2 SYGVNS. The CDR3 covers 17 residues. V was pared by 9 bases and J by 0 bases, with 16 bases of the junction left unmatched. The CDR3 spells CASEGPRGPRSNYGYTF. The CDR3 region has the DNA TGTGCCAGTGAAGGACCAAGGGGGCCAAGGTCTAACTATGGCTACACCTTC.

The gene calls are TRBV7-9 and TRBJ2-5, with 11 bases matching TRBD2. From germline, CDR1 is SEHNR and CDR2 FQNEAQ (reference sequence). The CDR3 spans 19 residues. J lost 5 bases, V lost 3 bases, and 17 bases had no gene match. CDR3 in DNA: TGTGCCAGCAGCTTGCAGGGCCGAGAACTAGCGGGAGTCGGGGAGACCCAGTACTTC. Amino acids: CASSLQGRELAGVGETQYF.

The chain joins TRBV9 to TRBJ1-1; maybe TRBD1 (6 bases). The CDR3 sequence is 14 residues long. Trimming took off 4 bases at V and 4 bases at J, with 14 bases between the two ends. Germline V gene lookup returns CDR1 SGDLS and CDR2 YYNGEE. The CDR3 sequence is CASSPIARGTEAFF. The DNA of the CDR3 is TGTGCCAGCAGCCCCATCGCCAGGGGCACTGAAGCTTTCTTT.

V is TRBV7-2 and J is TRBJ2-1, with 7 bases that match TRBD2. V shed 5 bases and J 6 bases; nucleotides not matched to a gene: 13. The CDR3 spans 16 residues. Germline values: CDR1 SGHTA, CDR2 FQGNSA. The CDR3 loop reads CASSRRLGGGGNEQFF. The CDR3 nucleotides read TGTGCCAGCAGCCGACGACTAGGCGGGGGTGGCAATGAGCAGTTCTTC.

This chain links TRBV18 with TRBJ2-7; TRBD2 aligns across 15 bases. After removal of 5 bases from V and 3 bases from J, the junction contained 14 bases not matched to a gene. Germline values: CDR1 KGHSH, CDR2 LQKENI. CDR3 length: 19 residues. The CDR3, as DNA: TGTGCCAGCTCATCAAGGACAGGGCAGGGACTAGCGGGAGGCTACGAGCAGTACTTC. It codes for CASSSRTGQGLAGGYEQYF.

CDR3 protein: CASGQEINQPQHF. CDR3 DNA sequence: TGTGCCTCGGGACAGGAAATTAATCAGCCCCAGCATTTT. The chain recombines TRBV15 with TRBJ1-5; TRBD1 matches at 8 bases. Per germline, CDR1 LNHNV and CDR2 YYDKDF (reference sequence). The trim removed 11 bases at V and 4 bases at J, leaving 7 bases unmatched. This CDR3 spans 13 amino acids.

The CDR3 loop is CASSLFATNEKLFF. The CDR3 nucleotides are TGTGCCAGCAGCCTATTTGCAACTAATGAAAAACTGTTTTTT. The J gene is TRBJ1-4, the V gene TRBV27; no reliable D call. The CDR3 is 14 residues long. With 6 bases removed from V and 0 bases from J, the gap between germline ends came to 8 bases. CDR1 and CDR2 from the germline V gene are MNHEY and SMNVEV (reference sequence).

J is TRBJ2-7 and V is TRBV27, with a tentative D call TRBD2 (5 bases). Trimming stripped 4 bases from V and 2 bases from J, with 15 bases between. Germline CDR1 is MNHEY and CDR2 is SMNVEV (reference sequence). This CDR3 contains 15 residues. In nucleotides, the CDR3 is TGTGCCAGCAGTTCCGGACTGTCACCTACCTACGAGCAGTACTTC. Translated, it gives CASSSGLSPTYEQYF.

This clone was picked up a small number of times. The gene calls are TRBV10-3 and TRBJ1-5, with D perhaps matching TRBD1 (5 bases). CDR1 is ENHRY and CDR2 is SYGVKD in the germline V gene. This CDR3 region has 15 residues. Trimming took off 3 bases at V and 3 bases at J, with 12 bases between the two ends. The DNA of the CDR3 is TGTGCCATCAGTGAAGGGGCAGGTCACAATCAGCCCCAGCATTTT. Its protein product is CAISEGAGHNQPQHF.

The V gene is TRBV11-2, the J gene TRBJ2-1; D remains ambiguous. There are 14 residues in the CDR3. Deletions cut 3 bases from V and 5 bases from J, with 11 bases between. Per germline, CDR1 SGHAT and CDR2 FQNNGV. The CDR3 protein is CASSFNTVNNEQFF. DNA of the CDR3: TGTGCCAGCAGCTTTAATACAGTAAACAATGAGCAGTTCTTC.

The chain links TRBV7-6 to TRBJ2-1; 10 bases are shared with TRBD2. There are 15 residues in the CDR3. After removal of 2 bases from V and 3 bases from J, the junction contained 1 base not matched to a gene. Germline-derived CDR1 and CDR2 are SGHVS and FNYEAQ. The DNA of the CDR3 is TGTGCCAGCAGCTTACTAGCGGGGGTCTACAATGAGCAGTTCTTC. This sequence encodes CASSLLAGVYNEQFF.

The chain is built from TRBV7-9 and TRBJ1-1, with 8 positions matching TRBD1. Trimming took 3 bases from V and 10 from J; bases not matched to a gene: 4. Germline lookup yields CDR1 SEHNR and CDR2 FQNEAQ (reference sequence). This CDR3 has 12 residues. CDR3 protein: CASSFQGARAFF. CDR3 sequence (DNA): TGTGCCAGCAGCTTCCAGGGGGCGCGAGCTTTCTTT.

This sequence joins TRBV2 and TRBJ2-7, with unresolved D. Germline V gene sequence: CDR1 SNHLY, CDR2 FYNNEI. The germline V and J ends were trimmed by 5 bases and 0 bases, with 2 bases remaining between them. This CDR3 spans 11 amino acids. CDR3: CASSLSYEQYF. CDR3 coding DNA: TGTGCCAGCAGTCTCTCCTACGAGCAGTACTTC. The full variable domain, with the rest looked up from reference TRBV2 and TRBJ2-7, is EPEVTQTPSHQVTQMGQEVILRCVPISNHLYFYWYRQILGQKVEFLVSFYNNEISEKSEIFDDQFSVERPDGSNFTLKIRSTKLEDSAMYFCASSLSYEQYFGPGTRLTVT.

This chain joins TRBV18 and TRBJ2-2, with a weak D call TRBD1 (6 bases). Germline assignment: CDR1 KGHSH and CDR2 LQKENI. The CDR3 length is 14 residues. Trimming left V 3 bases short and J 1 base short, with 6 bases between. CDR3 loop: CASSPDRNTGELFF. The CDR3 DNA follows: TGTGCCAGCTCACCGGACAGGAACACCGGGGAGCTGTTTTTT.

The rearrangement joins TRBV7-2 to TRBJ2-1, with TRBD2 identical over 8 bases. CDR1 and CDR2 (germline): SGHTA, FQGNSA. The trim removed 7 bases at V and 8 bases at J, leaving 13 bases unmatched. The CDR3 consists of 15 residues. The CDR3 DNA follows: TGTGCCAGCAAAGCCGGGGGCGGGAGGATACATGAGCAGTTCTTC. Translating gives CASKAGGGRIHEQFF.

The gene calls are TRBV28 and TRBJ2-2; a weak D match, TRBD2 (6 bases). V was shortened by 6 bases and J by 0 bases, with 14 bases between the two germline ends. From germline, CDR1 is MDHEN and CDR2 SYDVKM. This CDR3 region has 16 residues. The CDR3 DNA is TGTGCCAGCAGCTGGCCGGGGGACCCGAACACCGGGGAGCTGTTTTTT. Protein: CASSWPGDPNTGELFF. Combining the CDR3 with reference TRBV28 and TRBJ2-2 gives the whole variable domain DVKVTQSSRYLVKRTGEKVFLECVQDMDHENMFWYRQDPGLGLRLIYFSYDVKMKEKGDIPEGYSVSREKKERFSLILESASTNQTSMYLCASSWPGDPNTGELFFGEGSRLTVL.

The chain carries TRBV11-1 and TRBJ2-6, with 7 positions matching TRBD2. The V and J ends lost 2 bases and 2 bases, in that order; junction bases with no gene match: 3. CDR3 length equals 16 residues. Germline V gene data show CDR1 as SGHAT and CDR2 as FQDESV (reference sequence). In DNA, the CDR3 is TGTGCCAGCAGCTTACGGGAGGTGCCTGGGGCCAACGTCCTGACTTTC. This encodes CASSLREVPGANVLTF.